The clone carrying this TCR beta chain is medium-sized. The data were obtained in a study of preoperative IRX-2 immunotherapy in early breast cancer. Assay: immunoSEQ multiplex PCR; the TCRdb copy retains only in-frame clones and omits some. The table includes almost 35,000 clones, nearly 95% detected once. Indicated treatment: preoperative locoregional IRX-2 cytokine immunotherapy. Trimming at V came to 2 bases and at J to 4 bases, leaving 2 bases not matched to a gene. Germline V gives CDR1 LGHNA, CDR2 YNFKEQ. The CDR3 length is 14 residues. The clonotype originates from a human donor with breast cancer. V is TRBV4-2 and J is TRBJ2-7; 10 nucleotides agree with TRBD2. The sample was acquired from a patient treated with IRX-2 immunotherapy. The CDR3 sequence is CASSQLAGEYEQYF. The CDR3 DNA reads as TGTGCCAGCAGCCAACTAGCGGGAGAATACGAGCAGTACTTC.